These 32 T cell receptor beta chains were sequenced from one sample in a study of T cells after yellow fever vaccination. Each CDR3 protein is one row after TCRdb ran MiXCR on the 5' RACE reads. This sample yields some 63,000 distinct CDR3 sequences, of which approximately 8% are seen a single time; 35% to 45% belongs to the top ten. The sample here was CD8+ T cells sorted from PBMCs, taken 15 days after the yellow fever booster vaccination. These receptors all come from a man younger than 45 who received the YFV17D yellow fever vaccine.

This clonotype was detected only a few times. The chain has TRBV19 and TRBJ2-1; TRBD2 matches at 8 bases. This CDR3 is 15 amino acids long. Germline CDR1 LNHDA, CDR2 SQIVND (reference sequence). Germline trimming cut 3 bases from V and 4 bases from J; bases unmatched to any gene: 5. CDR3 in DNA: TGTGCCAGTAGTATTGGAGCGGGAGCTTACAATGAGCAGTTCTTC. This codes for CASSIGAGAYNEQFF.

This clonotype was picked up many times. CDR3 sequence (DNA): TGTGCCAGCAGCTCGCCGGGACAGGGTTTTGAGCAGTACTTC. This encodes CASSSPGQGFEQYF. The chain uses TRBV7-2 and TRBJ2-7; 9 bases line up with TRBD1. Germline lookup yields CDR1 SGHTA and CDR2 FQGNSA. The CDR3 runs 14 residues. With 4 bases clipped from V and 7 bases from J, the junction kept 8 bases outside the gene matches.

This clonotype was observed at least ten times. J is TRBJ2-7 and V is TRBV7-9, with 9 bases lining up with TRBD2. This CDR3 is built from 15 residues. Trimming cost V 5 bases and J 5 bases; bases outside gene matches: 10. Germline V lookup: CDR1 SEHNR, CDR2 FQNEAQ (reference sequence). The CDR3: CASSAPSAGGNEQYF. CDR3 DNA sequence: TGTGCCAGCAGCGCCCCTAGCGCGGGAGGGAACGAGCAGTACTTC.

V gene TRBV6-2 or TRBV6-3 combines with J gene TRBJ2-7; D ambiguous. Germline CDR1 MNHEY, CDR2 SVGEGT. The CDR3 sequence is 12 residues long. With 2 bases removed from V and 1 base from J, the gap between germline ends came to 3 bases. This CDR3 is CASSYPSYEQYF. The CDR3 region has the DNA TGTGCCAGCAGTTACCCGTCCTACGAGCAGTACTTC.

The V call is TRBV20-1, the J call TRBJ2-7; 9 bases match TRBD1. V shed 1 base, J shed 1 base, and the junction held 11 bases outside the gene matches. This CDR3 is 17 amino acids long. Germline CDR1 DFQATT, CDR2 SNEGSKA (reference sequence). The CDR3 DNA sequence: TGCAGTGCTAGAGTAGGGGAGCGGACAGGGGTATCCTACGAGCAGTACTTC. This gives the protein CSARVGERTGVSYEQYF.

This clonotype was found many times. The CDR3 sequence is CATSSRTSGTFRYEQYF. CDR3 bases: TGTGCCACCAGCAGCCGGACTAGCGGGACATTTCGGTACGAGCAGTACTTC. The rearrangement uses TRBV15 and TRBJ2-7, with TRBD2 matching over 12 bases. This CDR3 comprises 17 residues. Germline loops: CDR1 LNHNV, CDR2 YYDKDF (reference sequence). The V segment lost 3 bases and the J segment 4 bases; nucleotides outside the gene matches: 10. Full variable domain (rest looked up from reference TRBV15 and TRBJ2-7): DAMVIQNPRYQVTQFGKPVTLSCSQTLNHNVMYWYQQKSSQAPKLLFHYYDKDFNNEADTPDNFQSRRPNTSFCFLDIRSPGLGDTAMYLCATSSRTSGTFRYEQYFGPGTRLTVT.

In its sample, this clonotype was seen many times. The V call is TRBV5-6, the J call TRBJ1-2; D gene ambiguous. Trimming shortened V by 3 bases and J by 4 bases, and 10 bases separated the two germline ends. Per germline, CDR1 SGHDT and CDR2 YYEEEE. This CDR3 region has 13 residues. The CDR3 reads CASSSDGAYGYTF. In nucleotides, the CDR3 is TGTGCCAGCAGCTCAGACGGCGCCTATGGCTACACCTTC. Based on the CDR3 plus reference TRBV5-6 and TRBJ1-2, the full variable domain is DAGVTQSPTHLIKTRGQQVTLRCSPKSGHDTVSWYQQALGQGPQFIFQYYEEEERQRGNFPDRFSGHQFPNYSSELNVNALLLGDSALYLCASSSDGAYGYTFGSGTRLTVV.

This clonotype came up many times. V gene TRBV14 combines with J gene TRBJ2-5; tentative D call: TRBD2 (6 bases). The CDR3 spans 11 residues. The germline V gene encodes CDR1 SGHDN and CDR2 FVKESK. Trimming took 1 base from V and 9 from J, leaving 6 bases between them. The DNA of the CDR3 is TGTGCCAGCAGCCAAGCGGGGGCCCAGTACTTC. It codes for CASSQAGAQYF.

This clonotype was observed at least ten times. The chain is built from TRBV7-2 and TRBJ2-3, with TRBD2 matching 12 bases. CDR1 is SGHTA and CDR2 is FQGNSA in the germline V gene. The CDR3 length is 15 residues. With 4 bases clipped from V and 6 bases from J, the junction kept 5 bases outside the gene matches. CDR3 nucleotide sequence: TGTGCCAGCAGCTCCTGGACTAGCGGGGACGATACGCAGTATTTT. It yields the protein CASSSWTSGDDTQYF.

This clonotype was counted many times. This chain uses TRBV5-1 with TRBJ2-7, with D unclear. V was pared by 4 bases and J by 0 bases, with 8 bases between. Germline loops: CDR1 SGHRS, CDR2 YFSETQ. The length of the CDR3 is 13 residues. Here the CDR3 DNA reads TGCGCCAGCAGCCACGGTGCCTCCTACGAGCAGTACTTC. This translates into CASSHGASYEQYF. The variable domain in full, with the rest retrieved from reference TRBV5-1 and TRBJ2-7, is KAGVTQTPRYLIKTRGQQVTLSCSPISGHRSVSWYQQTPGQGLQFLFEYFSETQRNKGNFPGRFSGRQFSNSRSEMNVSTLELGDSALYLCASSHGASYEQYFGPGTRLTVT.

The sample holds many counts of this clonotype. The chain is built from TRBV15 and TRBJ2-2; 8 bases align to TRBD1. The CDR3 loop spans 17 amino acids. CDR1 is LNHNV and CDR2 is YYDKDF in the germline V gene (reference sequence). J gave up 3 bases and V 0 bases, and 6 bases lay outside the gene matches. In nucleotides, the CDR3 is TGTGCCACCAGCAGAGATGTGGGGGACAGGCACACCGGGGAGCTGTTTTTT. Its translation: CATSRDVGDRHTGELFF.

This clonotype has ten or more counts. The chain couples TRBV9 to TRBJ2-3; 9 bases match TRBD1. V gave up 3 bases and J gave up 4 bases; unmatched junction bases: 6. Germline loops: CDR1 SGDLS, CDR2 YYNGEE. This CDR3 is built from 15 residues. The chain's CDR3 is CASSDRDRDSDTQYF. As DNA, the CDR3 is TGTGCCAGCAGCGACCGGGACAGGGACTCAGATACGCAGTATTTT.

There are many counts of this clonotype. The genes are TRBV7-2 and TRBJ2-7; D may be TRBD2 (5 bases). Trimming cost V 1 base and J 3 bases, with 13 bases left between them. CDR1 is SGHTA, CDR2 FQGNSA, per germline. The CDR3 contains 15 residues. The CDR3 protein is CASSLVQAGGYEQYF. The DNA for the CDR3 is TGTGCCAGCAGCTTAGTGCAGGCCGGAGGCTACGAGCAGTACTTC.

At least ten counts were recorded for this clonotype. The V call is TRBV6-5, the J call TRBJ2-3; perhaps TRBD2 as D (6 bases). The CDR3 covers 14 residues. V was pared by 10 bases and J by 0 bases, with 14 bases between. CDR1 is MNHEY, CDR2 SVGAGI, per germline. CDR3 sequence reads: CATEHGTSTDTQYF. The CDR3 nucleotides read TGTGCCACCGAGCACGGGACTAGCACAGATACGCAGTATTTT.

At least ten counts were recorded for this clonotype. The V and J genes are TRBV29-1 and TRBJ2-1, with D hard to call. Trimming left V 2 bases short and J 7 bases short, with 9 bases between. Germline V gene lookup returns CDR1 SQVTM and CDR2 ANQGSEA. This CDR3 has 12 residues. The CDR3 DNA is TGCAGCGTTGAACAATCCAGGAATGAGCAGTTCTTC. This translates into CSVEQSRNEQFF.

This clonotype was detected only a few times. The chain carries TRBV7-6 and TRBJ2-1; TRBD2 agrees at 8 bases. Per the germline V gene, CDR1 is SGHVS and CDR2 is FNYEAQ. CDR3 length: 16 residues. J gave up 2 bases and V 5 bases, and 8 bases lay outside the gene matches. CDR3 in amino acids: CASSRSAGDTYNEQFF. The CDR3 DNA follows: TGTGCCAGCAGCCGATCAGCGGGAGATACCTACAATGAGCAGTTCTTC.

There are many counts of this clonotype. The chain has TRBV24-1 and TRBJ2-1, with a possible D match to TRBD1 (5 bases). Germline values: CDR1 KGHDR, CDR2 SFDVKD. Trimming pared 0 bases from V and 10 bases from J, leaving 9 bases between. CDR3 length equals 13 residues. The CDR3 loop is CATSDLPGNEQFF. CDR3 coding DNA: TGTGCCACCAGTGATTTGCCAGGGAACGAGCAGTTCTTC.

This clonotype came up many times. The chain employs TRBV7-9 and TRBJ2-7; 8 bases align to TRBD1. V trimming: 11 bases; J trimming: 4 bases; junction bases outside the gene matches: 13. CDR3 length: 14 amino acids. CDR1 and CDR2 (germline): SEHNR, FQNEAQ (reference sequence). The CDR3 region is CAVPRGPIPYEQYF. CDR3 DNA sequence: TGTGCCGTACCCAGGGGGCCCATCCCGTACGAGCAGTACTTC.

This clonotype was recorded many times. The chain joins TRBV29-1 to TRBJ2-1; 16 positions agree with TRBD2. V dropped 7 bases and J dropped 8; count of bases not matched to a gene: 17. The V gene's germline CDR1 is SQVTM and CDR2 ANQGSEA. The CDR3 consists of 18 residues. This CDR3 is CSGSWVGLAGGQGDEQFF. The CDR3 DNA sequence: TGCAGCGGTTCTTGGGTGGGACTAGCGGGAGGGCAGGGCGATGAGCAGTTCTTC.

At least ten counts were recorded for this clonotype. The genes are TRBV5-6 and TRBJ1-2; maybe TRBD1 (5 bases). This CDR3 contains 14 residues. The V end was cut by 7 bases, the J end by 4 bases, with 17 bases between. CDR1 SGHDT and CDR2 YYEEEE come from the germline V gene. The CDR3 is CASGGWGARYGYTF. The CDR3 coding sequence is TGTGCCAGCGGCGGGTGGGGCGCCCGCTATGGCTACACCTTC.

The table lists this clonotype with a few counts. The chain recombines TRBV5-4 with TRBJ2-7, with 11 bases aligning to TRBD2. V shed 0 bases, J shed 7 bases, and the junction held 0 bases outside the gene matches. The CDR3 is 13 amino acids. In germline, CDR1 is SGHNT, CDR2 YYREEE (reference sequence). In DNA, the CDR3 is TGTGCCAGCAGCTTGGGACTAGCGGGAGAGCAGTACTTC. Encoded protein: CASSLGLAGEQYF.

This clonotype has ten or more counts. This chain links TRBV10-3 with TRBJ1-6, with 7 bases aligning to TRBD1. Trimming took 11 bases from V and 7 from J; bases not matched to a gene: 11. This CDR3 region has 14 residues. The germline gives CDR1 ENHRY, CDR2 SYGVKD. The CDR3 here is CASEDGQANSPLHF. The CDR3 nucleotides are TGTGCCTCCGAAGATGGACAGGCCAATTCACCCCTCCACTTT.

This clonotype has at least ten counts. V is TRBV4-2 and J is TRBJ1-4; TRBD1 matches at 10 bases. CDR3 length: 16 amino acids. CDR1 and CDR2 (germline): LGHNA, YNFKEQ. V shed 1 base and J 7 bases; nucleotides not matched to a gene: 6. The CDR3 DNA reads TGTGCCAGCAGCCAAGGCTCCGGGACAGGGGCTGAAAAACTGTTTTTT. Its protein product is CASSQGSGTGAEKLFF.

This clonotype was seen many times. The CDR3 sequence is CASSLGSQPQHF. CDR3 DNA sequence: TGTGCCAGCAGCTTGGGGAGTCAGCCCCAGCATTTT. This chain joins TRBV7-9 and TRBJ1-5; D gene ambiguous. Germline V gives CDR1 SEHNR, CDR2 FQNEAQ (reference sequence). The V end lost 3 bases, the J end lost 6 bases, and 6 bases lay between the germline ends. The CDR3 loop spans 12 amino acids.

In its sample, this clonotype was seen many times. The gene calls are TRBV4-2 and TRBJ2-3, with TRBD2 matching over 15 bases. Unmatched junction bases numbered 6, after V lost 4 bases and J lost 4 bases. CDR1 LGHNA and CDR2 YNFKEQ come from the germline V gene. This CDR3 has 17 residues. The CDR3 nucleotides are TGTGCCAGCAGCCCCCGGACTAGCGGGGGGGGGGCAGATACGCAGTATTTT. Translation gives CASSPRTSGGGADTQYF.

This clonotype was observed many times. The CDR3 loop is CAASSTYGATEGSYEQYF. CDR3 DNA sequence: TGTGCCGCCTCCTCAACTTACGGGGCGACTGAAGGGTCCTACGAGCAGTACTTC. The rearrangement joins TRBV27 to TRBJ2-7, with D perhaps given as TRBD1 or TRBD2 (5 bases each). This CDR3 is built from 18 residues. Germline lookup yields CDR1 MNHEY and CDR2 SMNVEV (reference sequence). Trimming took 11 bases from V and 1 from J, leaving 30 bases between them.

Concerning this clonotype: This may stem from a read error, because a much larger clone lies one nucleotide away. The CDR3 is CASSYLGTSGIEQYF. The DNA for the CDR3 is TGTGCCAGCAGCTACTTAGGGACTAGCGGGATCGAGCAGTACTTC. The chain couples TRBV7-6 to TRBJ2-7; 13 bases line up with TRBD2. The CDR3 contains 15 residues. CDR1 is SGHVS and CDR2 is FNYEAQ in the germline V gene. The junction had 6 bases not matched to a gene; V was cut back by 4 bases and J by 6 bases.

This clonotype was observed many times. J is TRBJ2-3 and V is TRBV19; no clear D. Trimming removed 6 bases from V and 4 bases from J, with 5 bases in between. The CDR3 has 11 residues. The germline CDR1 and CDR2 sequences are LNHDA and SQIVND (reference sequence). CDR3 in amino acids: CASSVADTQYF. CDR3 nucleotide sequence: TGTGCCAGTAGCGTAGCAGATACGCAGTATTTT.

At least ten counts were recorded for this clonotype. The rearrangement uses TRBV7-3 and TRBJ2-1; 8 positions match TRBD1. Germline V gene data show CDR1 as SGHTA and CDR2 as FQGTGA. The trim removed 5 bases at V and 7 bases at J, leaving 4 bases unmatched. The CDR3 totals 13 residues. CDR3 residues: CASSVYRGNEQFF. The CDR3, as DNA: TGTGCCAGCAGCGTCTACAGGGGGAATGAGCAGTTCTTC.

This clonotype was found many times. This chain uses TRBV7-9 with TRBJ2-2; no reliable D call. Germline V gene data show CDR1 as SEHNR and CDR2 as FQNEAQ (reference sequence). V was shortened by 2 bases and J by 8 bases, with 3 bases between the two germline ends. The CDR3 has 11 residues. The CDR3 spells CASSLKGELFF. The CDR3, as DNA: TGTGCCAGCAGCTTAAAAGGGGAGCTGTTTTTT.

The table lists this clonotype with many counts. This chain links TRBV4-2 with TRBJ2-1, with D hard to call. The CDR3 consists of 14 residues. Trimming took off 1 base at V and 8 bases at J, with 12 bases between the two ends. From germline, CDR1 is LGHNA and CDR2 YNFKEQ. For the CDR3, the DNA is TGTGCCAGCAGCCAAGTTTTCGGCACAGATGAGCAGTTCTTC. Its translation: CASSQVFGTDEQFF.

This clonotype has only a few counts. This sequence joins TRBV23-1 and TRBJ2-1; TRBD2 agrees at 8 bases. TRBV23-1 is recorded as an ORF, its role being uncertain. With 11 bases clipped from V and 12 bases from J, the junction kept 18 bases outside the gene matches. The CDR3 consists of 14 residues. In nucleotides, the CDR3 is TGCGCCTCGCCGAGGGCTAGCGGGCCAGTCGTGCAGTTCTTC. It specifies CASPRASGPVVQFF.